This TCR beta chain was captured by sequencing in a study of regulatory T cells in long-lasting Graves disease listed by TCRdb under 2021. Study-level background: Persistent Graves' disease was defined as antithyroid drug treatment for over 5 years with persistently positive TSH receptor autoantibodies. TCR sequencing covered around 13 persistent and roughly 20 newly diagnosed Graves' disease patients, 33 samples in total. The study took place in China and was registered as a clinical trial. Persistent Graves' disease patients were compared with newly diagnosed Graves' disease patients by peripheral blood TCR sequencing and RNA sequencing. On average, persistent Graves' disease patients in the clinical cohort had been on antithyroid drugs for approximately ten years.

With regard to this clonotype: What this receptor recognizes is not known. There are no base qualities to consult, and no much larger clone falls within one base.

The time point label here, explained by the study, means: persistent/refractory GD, antithyroid drugs over 5 years with positive TRAb. RNA was extracted from PBMCs in TRIzol for both TCR sequencing and RNA sequencing. Graves' disease was diagnosed according to American Thyroid Association guidelines. Patients were recruited from an endocrinology department in Xi'an, China. Each patient gave 7 to 9.5 milliliters of peripheral blood, collected in an EDTA anticoagulant tube. PBMCs were isolated by Ficoll Paque Plus density gradient separation without further T cell sorting. An Agilent 2100 Bioanalyzer and agarose gel were used to check RNA quality, and a NanoDrop 2000 was used to measure RNA concentration. The library was made by multiplex PCR. Sequencing relied on an Illumina HiSeq 4000. CDR3 regions were amplified by Arm-PCR with iRepertoire HTBI primers to construct TCR beta libraries. Before sequencing, the PCR products went through gel purification. The original methods were these. A total of around 66 TRBV and under 15 TRBJ segments were identified across samples and were used for gene usage analysis of CDR3 amino acid clonotypes. COPE and FqMerger were used to merge the filtered high-quality paired reads into contigs. BLAST was used to align contigs to IMGT TRBV, TRBD and TRBJ reference genes, and CDR3 was defined according to IMGT. Any clonotype with a frequency above 0.1% was classified as a highly expanded clone. Shannon entropy was used to measure repertoire diversity, and the Gini coefficient was used to measure V-J evenness. Public clonotypes were defined as clonotypes shared by more than one individual. TCRdb reprocessing: public reads trimmed at Q25 with fastp, clones called with MiXCR, in-frame beta chains kept. Rows merge per CDR3 protein into single entries with the most common DNA and genes. In this record, the V and J calls reflect TCRdb's handling and not the investigators' own analysis. The sample table lists around 460,000 distinct CDR3 sequences, roughly a fifth of them with a count of one. Around 7% of the sample goes to the ten largest clones.

General findings and caveats noted by the study authors: The authors noted that the small sample size was a limitation that may lower accuracy. Only peripheral blood was studied, because thyroid tissue, the primary lesion, was inaccessible. Only the TCR beta chain was sequenced and analyzed. Lower TCR Shannon entropy and fewer highly expanded clones were observed in persistent Graves' disease patients than in newly diagnosed patients, which suggested clonal expansion. Persistent disease showed preferential use of TRBV28, TRBJ1-2 and TRBJ2-5, whereas newly diagnosed disease favored TRBV20-1 and TRBJ2-1. More public clonotypes were shared among persistent patients (approximately 3,000) than among newly diagnosed patients (more than 900).

The CDR3 runs 13 amino acids, cysteine and phenylalanine included. Only the CDR3 part of the read is kept: 39 bases, read in frame from the first base. The junction shows trimming of 4 bases on V and 7 bases on J, plus 11 bases between the germline ends. CDR1 and CDR2 (LNHDA, SQIVND) derive from the germline V gene (reference sequence). This receptor was taken from a female donor with Graves disease. The sequence links TRBV19 to TRBJ1-5; the D gene is perhaps TRBD1, from 5 matching bases. The sample here was peripheral blood mononuclear cells (PBMCs), taken when the disease was refractory, from a patient treated with antithyroid drugs. The sequenced DNA is TGTGCCAGTAGTACGGTCCGGGGGCAGCCCCAGCATTTT. Its translation is CASSTVRGQPQHF.